This TCR beta chain originates from a study of control samples from healthy donors and cancer patients. Produced via immunoSEQ multiplex PCR; TCRdb's table is partial and in-frame only. Of about 12,000 clones listed, approximately 95% were seen once; the top ten hold 25% to 30%. Material for sequencing was PBMCs. The receptor comes from a man in his 70s with head and neck cancer.

The CDR3 DNA follows: TGTGCCTGGAGTGTGGGGGGGACAACCTACGAGCAGTACTTC. Amino acid sequence: CAWSVGGTTYEQYF. V is TRBV30 and J is TRBJ2-7; the D gene is possibly TRBD2 (7 bases). Trimming left V 0 bases short and J 2 bases short, with 11 bases between. There are 14 residues in the CDR3. Per germline, CDR1 GTSNPN and CDR2 SVGIG (reference sequence).